Sequencing of this TCR beta chain was carried out in a study of OX40 agonist ivuxolimab in advanced cancers. Method: immunoSEQ multiplex PCR; TCRdb's copy keeps in-frame clones and lacks some. The data show approximately 22,000 clones, roughly 84% seen once. From germline, CDR1 is SGDLS and CDR2 YYNGEE. CDR3 length equals 17 residues. Trimming removed 1 base from V and 0 bases from J; junction bases left unmatched: 6. This clone was counted between two and nine times. This specimen consisted of CD4+ or CD8+ T cells sorted from blood, obtained in a trial of the OX40 agonist ivuxolimab. The source of this sequence is an adult with an advanced solid tumor such as melanoma, head and neck, liver or kidney cancer. This chain connects TRBV9 to TRBJ2-2; 7 bases align to TRBD1. CDR3 sequence reads: CASSVNRGTANTGELFF. The CDR3 coding sequence is TGTGCCAGCAGCGTAAATAGAGGGACAGCGAACACCGGGGAGCTGTTTTTT. Variable domain in full (rest from reference TRBV9 and TRBJ2-2): DSGVTQTPKHLITATGQRVTLRCSPRSGDLSVYWYQQSLDQGLQFLIQYYNGEERAKGNILERFSAQQFPDLHSELNLSSLELGDSALYFCASSVNRGTANTGELFFGEGSRLTVL.